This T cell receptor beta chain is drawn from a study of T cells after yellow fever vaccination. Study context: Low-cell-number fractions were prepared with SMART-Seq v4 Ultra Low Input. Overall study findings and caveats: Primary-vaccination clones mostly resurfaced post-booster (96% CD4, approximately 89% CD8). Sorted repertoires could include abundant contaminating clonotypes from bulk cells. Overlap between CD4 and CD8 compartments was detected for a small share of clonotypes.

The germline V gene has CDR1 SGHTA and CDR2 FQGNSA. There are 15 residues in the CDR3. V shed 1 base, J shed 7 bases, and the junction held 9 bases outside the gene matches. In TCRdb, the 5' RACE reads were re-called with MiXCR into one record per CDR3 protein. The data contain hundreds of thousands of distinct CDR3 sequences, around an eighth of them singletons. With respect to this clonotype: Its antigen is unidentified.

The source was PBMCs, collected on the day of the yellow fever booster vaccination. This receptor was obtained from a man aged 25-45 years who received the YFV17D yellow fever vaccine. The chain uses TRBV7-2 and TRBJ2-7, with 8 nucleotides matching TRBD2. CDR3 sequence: CASSLVTGGIEEQYF. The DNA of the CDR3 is TGTGCCAGCAGCTTAGTAACGGGAGGGATAGAGGAGCAGTACTTC.